The 7 T cell receptor beta chains reported below all come from one sample, sequenced in a study of T cells in Graves' hyperthyroidism and ophthalmopathy. Amplified TCR beta CDR3 regions came from RNA transcripts. The HTBI primer set drove a first-round RT-PCR of the TCR CDR3. One entry per CDR3 protein results from TCRdb running MiXCR on the multiplex PCR reads. The table lists roughly 300,000 distinct CDR3 sequences, about 20% of them singletons. Sequencing was performed on blood. The receptors stem from a woman aged 50 to 60 with Graves' hyperthyroidism.

This clonotype appeared once. The gene calls are TRBV5-1 and TRBJ2-5; 9 bases map to TRBD1. Germline CDR1 is SGHRS and CDR2 is YFSETQ. The CDR3 runs 16 residues. With 0 bases clipped from V and 3 bases from J, the junction kept 6 bases outside the gene matches. CDR3 sequence (DNA): TGCGCCAGCAGCTTGGAACAGGGGGCGCGAGAAGAGACCCAGTACTTC. It encodes CASSLEQGAREETQYF.

This clonotype was observed many times. The CDR3 protein is CASSQGAGPYPPQHF. The CDR3 DNA reads as TGTGCCAGCAGCCAAGGGGCAGGTCCCTATCCCCCCCAGCATTTT. The chain carries TRBV3-1 and TRBJ1-5; D remains unclear. This CDR3 has 15 residues. Deletions cut 1 base from V and 10 bases from J, with 17 bases between. The germline V gene encodes CDR1 LGHDT and CDR2 YNNKEL (reference sequence).

The rearrangement links TRBV7-6 to TRBJ2-1, with D hard to call. Germline CDR1 SGHVS, CDR2 FNYEAQ. There are 13 residues in the CDR3. V lost 5 bases and J 4 bases, leaving 9 bases between the germline ends. For the CDR3, the DNA is TGTGCCAGCAGCCAAACAGAGTACAATGAGCAGTTCTTC. It translates to CASSQTEYNEQFF. The full variable domain, completed using reference TRBV7-6 and TRBJ2-1, is GAGVSQSPRYKVTKRGQDVALRCDPISGHVSLYWYRQALGQGPEFLTYFNYEAQQDKSGLPNDRFSAERPEGSISTLTIQRTEQRDSAMYRCASSQTEYNEQFFGPGTRLTVL.

This clonotype was counted a few times. The chain has TRBV30 and TRBJ1-5; D not certain. Trimming pared 8 bases from V and 3 bases from J, leaving 17 bases between. Looked up from germline, CDR1 is GTSNPN and CDR2 is SVGIG (reference sequence). The CDR3 runs 14 residues. The CDR3 nucleotides read TGTGCCCGCCGGGGAGAAACGTACAATCAGCCCCAGCATTTT. It is translated as CARRGETYNQPQHF. The full variable domain, in which reference TRBV30 and TRBJ1-5 provide the parts outside the CDR3, is SQTIHQWPATLVQPVGSPLSLECTVEGTSNPNLYWYRQAAGRGLQLLFYSVGIGQISSEVPQNLSASRPQDRQFILSSKKLLLSDSGFYLCARRGETYNQPQHFGDGTRLSIL.

Worth noting for this clonotype: A much larger clone is a single base away; this may be a read error. The chain employs TRBV10-3 and TRBJ1-1; 7 nucleotides agree with TRBD1. This CDR3 region has 15 residues. J gave up 9 bases and V 2 bases, and 12 bases lay outside the gene matches. The V gene's germline CDR1 is ENHRY and CDR2 SYGVKD. CDR3 bases: TGTGCCATCAGTGAGCGGACAGGCAAATCGACTAAAGCTTTCTTT. This encodes CAISERTGKSTKAFF.

The sample holds many counts of this clonotype. This chain uses TRBV10-3 with TRBJ2-1, with D perhaps matching TRBD2 (6 bases). Trimming shortened V by 4 bases and J by 8 bases, and 15 bases separated the two germline ends. The germline gives CDR1 ENHRY, CDR2 SYGVKD. The CDR3 spans 14 residues. CDR3 sequence reads: CAISVQAGSDEQFF. The DNA of the CDR3 is TGTGCCATCAGTGTGCAGGCGGGGTCCGATGAGCAGTTCTTC.

This clonotype was counted many times. The chain uses TRBV7-9 and TRBJ2-7; D ambiguous. V lost 1 base and J 3 bases, leaving 7 bases between the germline ends. The CDR3 sequence is 13 residues long. CDR1 is SEHNR, CDR2 FQNEAQ, per germline (reference sequence). The CDR3 protein is CASSLEDGYEQYF. CDR3 sequence (DNA): TGTGCCAGCAGCTTAGAGGACGGCTACGAGCAGTACTTC.